Below, 6 T cell receptor beta chains from the same sample are listed, as sequenced in a study of circulating tumor DNA in untreated peripheral T-cell lymphoma. TCRdb keeps only in-frame clones here, not all; method: immunoSEQ multiplex PCR. The data hold about 1,100 clones, with about 84% observed a single time. The sequencing input was tumor tissue. The receptors come from a human donor with peripheral T-cell lymphoma.

The chain joins TRBV30 to TRBJ1-6; D might be TRBD1 (5 bases). V lost 0 bases to trimming and J lost 14 bases, with 11 bases between them. The CDR3 sequence is 12 residues long. CDR1 and CDR2 (germline): GTSNPN, SVGIG (reference sequence). The CDR3 nucleotides are TGTGCCTGGAGTGTAAAGGGCAGGGCCCTCCACTTT. This gives the protein CAWSVKGRALHF.

The chain employs TRBV29-1 and TRBJ2-5, with D perhaps TRBD1 (6 bases). Trimming cost V 4 bases and J 3 bases, with 15 bases left between them. The CDR3 runs 14 residues. From germline, CDR1 is SQVTM and CDR2 ANQGSEA. The CDR3 region has the DNA TGCAGCGTTGGTTCCCTGCGGACAGAAGAGACCCAGTACTTC. It yields the protein CSVGSLRTEETQYF.

This chain joins TRBV12-5 and TRBJ2-5, with D maybe TRBD2 (6 bases). The CDR3 covers 15 residues. Germline V gene lookup returns CDR1 LGHNT and CDR2 FRNRAP. The CDR3 bases are TGTGCCAGTAGGAGCCGTGGGACTTACCAAGAGACCCAGTACTTC. It codes for CASRSRGTYQETQYF.

This clone has only a few counts. The J gene is TRBJ2-2, the V gene TRBV23-1; 9 bases are a match to TRBD2. TRBV23-1 is an ORF; its function is uncertain. Trimming removed 0 bases from V and 8 bases from J; junction bases left unmatched: 10. This CDR3 is 17 amino acids long. The CDR3 DNA follows: TGCGCCAGCAGTCAATCGCGGGAGGGCCCTCTGATTGGGGAGCTGTTTTTT. It codes for CASSQSREGPLIGELFF.

The chain has TRBV14 and TRBJ2-5, with 8 bases that match TRBD2. The CDR3 is 15 amino acids. J lost 5 bases, V lost 4 bases, and 9 bases had no gene match. The germline gives CDR1 SGHDN, CDR2 FVKESK. The CDR3 coding sequence is TGTGCCAGCAGCCGACCCGGGACGGGAGGGGAGACCCAGTACTTC. This encodes CASSRPGTGGETQYF.

V is TRBV6-8 and J is TRBJ1-1; possible D gene TRBD1, 5 bases. From germline, CDR1 is MNHGY and CDR2 SAAAGT. This CDR3 comprises 14 residues. V shed 0 bases and J shed 1 base, with 6 bases lying between them. DNA of the CDR3: TGTGCCAGCAGTTACTCGACAGAGAACACTGAAGCTTTCTTT. Amino acid sequence: CASSYSTENTEAFF.